A selection of T cell receptor beta chains follows, all from one sample in a study of T-cell memory formation after mild COVID-19. TCRdb analysed the 5' RACE reads with MiXCR anew, one entry per CDR3 protein. The data hold about 390,000 distinct CDR3 sequences, with 15% to 20% observed a single time. The specimen sequenced was PBMCs or a T cell subset sorted from them (not recorded which). The source of these receptors is a man aged 18 to 30 who had mild COVID-19 (a few samples of this study predate the infection). Cell type and time point are not known. The CDR3 runs from the conserved cysteine through the conserved F or W. A D gene is named only where the DNA matches it firmly. Only some rows state a clone size, as once, few, many or a class for expanded clones.

TRBJ2-2 few TRBV10-2 TRBD2 CASRELLAGLTGELFF TGCGCCAGCAGAGAATTACTAGCGGGGCTAACCGGGGAGCTGTTTTTT
TRBJ2-7 NA TRBV27 TRBD1 CASSVSTGGAYEQYF TGTGCCAGCAGTGTATCGACAGGGGGCGCCTACGAGCAGTACTTC
TRBJ1-6 many TRBV4-3 NA CASSQDWLGGISYNSPLHF TGCGCCAGCAGCCAAGATTGGTTGGGCGGGATCTCCTATAATTCACCCCTCCACTTT
TRBJ1-5 NA TRBV27 NA CASSFVGLSQPQHF TGTGCCAGCAGTTTTGTTGGCTTAAGTCAGCCCCAGCATTTT
TRBJ2-2 few TRBV24-1 NA CATSDYMSSNTGELFF TGTGCCACCAGTGATTATATGAGCTCGAACACCGGGGAGCTGTTTTTT
TRBJ2-1 few TRBV5-1 TRBD2 CASSLVHSGVNEQFF TGCGCCAGCAGCTTGGTTCATAGCGGGGTCAATGAGCAGTTCTTC
TRBJ2-3 few TRBV3-1 NA CASSQLGSGFTDTQYF TGTGCCAGCAGCCAGCTCGGGAGCGGGTTCACAGATACGCAGTATTTT
TRBJ2-2 NA TRBV4-1 NA CASSPGRGALHTGELFF TGCGCCAGCAGCCCCGGCCGAGGGGCACTACACACCGGGGAGCTGTTTTTT
TRBJ2-3 many TRBV3-1 NA CASSQEGSTDTQYF TGTGCCAGCAGCCAGGAGGGGAGCACAGATACGCAGTATTTT
TRBJ2-3 NA TRBV7-8 TRBD1 CASSSRGQGATDTQYF TGTGCCAGCAGCTCCCGTGGACAGGGGGCAACAGATACGCAGTATTTT
TRBJ1-3 few TRBV5-1 NA CASSLAPSQVLSGNTIYF TGCGCCAGCAGCTTGGCTCCCTCACAGGTTCTCTCTGGAAACACCATATATTTT
TRBJ1-4 once TRBV20-1 TRBD1 CSAPDRGISTNEKLFF TGCAGTGCTCCGGACAGGGGGATTTCAACTAATGAAAAACTGTTTTTT
TRBJ2-2 few TRBV5-1 TRBD2 CASRNSGGSNTGELFF TGCGCCAGCCGGAATAGCGGGGGGTCGAACACCGGGGAGCTGTTTTTT
TRBJ2-7 NA TRBV6-2/TRBV6-3 NA CASQGGVYEQYF TGTGCCAGCCAAGGAGGAGTATACGAGCAGTACTTC
TRBJ2-3 few TRBV30 NA CAWSLGGTDTQYF TGTGCCTGGAGCTTGGGGGGCACAGATACGCAGTATTTT
TRBJ2-5 NA TRBV6-2/TRBV6-3 NA CASPTRRVHQETQYF TGTGCCAGCCCAACCCGCAGGGTACATCAAGAGACCCAGTACTTC
TRBJ1-1 NA TRBV20-1 NA CSASVRTDTEAFF TGCAGTGCCTCGGTCCGGACGGACACTGAAGCTTTCTTT
TRBJ2-3 NA TRBV9 NA CASSVRRGVDTQYF TGTGCCAGCAGCGTACGGCGCGGGGTAGATACGCAGTATTTT
TRBJ1-1 NA TRBV13 NA CASSIQGRGTEAFF TGTGCCAGCAGCATCCAGGGGCGGGGGACTGAAGCTTTCTTT
TRBJ1-6 few TRBV20-1 NA CSARDRVTGTSPLHF TGCAGTGCTAGAGATCGGGTCACAGGGACTTCACCCCTCCACTTT
TRBJ2-5 many TRBV3-1 NA CASSQGVRETQYF TGTGCCAGCAGCCAAGGGGTTAGAGAGACCCAGTACTTC
TRBJ2-1 NA TRBV7-8 TRBD2 CASSSWGGEGSYNEQFF TGTGCCAGCAGCTCCTGGGGAGGGGAGGGCTCCTACAATGAGCAGTTCTTC
TRBJ2-3 few TRBV7-3 TRBD1 CASSQTGTGTDTQYF TGTGCCAGCAGCCAAACGGGGACAGGGACAGATACGCAGTATTTT
TRBJ2-5 few TRBV5-1 TRBD2 CASSLSSGVVETQYF TGCGCCAGCAGCCTATCTAGCGGGGTGGTGGAGACCCAGTACTTC
TRBJ2-1 NA TRBV4-2 TRBD1 CASSQEYTGGGNNEQFF TGTGCCAGCAGCCAAGAGTACACAGGGGGCGGAAACAATGAGCAGTTCTTC
TRBJ2-3 many TRBV5-1 TRBD1 CASSDPQGATDTQYF TGCGCCAGCAGCGACCCACAGGGGGCCACAGATACGCAGTATTTT
TRBJ2-7 NA TRBV7-7 NA CASSPEQGYEQYF TGTGCCAGCAGCCCAGAACAGGGATACGAGCAGTACTTC
TRBJ2-1 few TRBV28 TRBD1 CASSSYPTGGIINEQFF TGTGCCAGCAGTTCCTACCCCACAGGGGGAATCATCAATGAGCAGTTCTTC
TRBJ2-5 few TRBV12-3/TRBV12-4 TRBD1 CASSSAGGQYF TGTGCCAGCAGTTCAGCAGGGGGACAGTACTTC
TRBJ2-7 NA TRBV5-6 NA CASSQYNSYEQYF TGTGCCAGCAGCCAGTATAACTCCTACGAGCAGTACTTC
TRBJ2-7 few TRBV6-5 NA CASSYSQGYEQYF TGTGCCAGCAGTTACTCACAGGGTTACGAGCAGTACTTC
TRBJ2-3 NA TRBV5-4 NA CASSLGGGGPSTDTQYF TGTGCCAGCAGCTTGGGTGGCGGGGGCCCGAGCACAGATACGCAGTATTTT
TRBJ1-1 few TRBV7-6 NA CASHEYRGTEAFF TGTGCCAGCCACGAATACAGAGGGACTGAAGCTTTCTTT
TRBJ1-2 few TRBV6-6 NA CASSYSAAGYTF TGTGCCAGCAGTTACTCTGCTGCTGGCTACACCTTC
TRBJ2-2 few TRBV12-5 TRBD2 CASALWGGVNTGELFF TGTGCTAGTGCCCTCTGGGGGGGGGTTAACACCGGGGAGCTGTTTTTT
TRBJ2-7 NA TRBV6-5 NA CASSYSARYEQYF TGTGCCAGCAGTTACTCGGCCCGCTACGAGCAGTACTTC
TRBJ1-2 NA TRBV7-2 NA CASSPTVYGYTF TGTGCCAGCAGCCCGACGGTCTATGGCTACACCTTC
TRBJ2-3 NA TRBV4-2 NA CASSAGVRPDTQYF TGTGCCAGCAGCGCTGGGGTACGCCCAGATACGCAGTATTTT
TRBJ2-3 few TRBV9 TRBD2 CASSVTPGLAGGRYATDTQYF TGTGCCAGCAGCGTAACTCCGGGACTAGCGGGGGGGAGGTACGCCACAGATACGCAGTATTTT
TRBJ1-2 NA TRBV3-1 TRBD1 CASSQAWDRSYGYTF TGTGCCAGCAGCCAAGCCTGGGACAGGAGCTATGGCTACACCTTC
TRBJ1-1 NA TRBV6-6 NA CASTPGPRLRAFF TGTGCCAGCACCCCGGGACCCCGATTGCGGGCTTTCTTT
TRBJ2-3 NA TRBV3-1 TRBD1 CASSRPGGGTDTQYF TGTGCCAGCAGCCGGCCAGGGGGTGGCACAGATACGCAGTATTTT
TRBJ1-5 few TRBV5-5 NA CASSLGGGVSNQPQHF TGTGCCAGCAGCTTGGGAGGGGGAGTAAGCAATCAGCCCCAGCATTTT
TRBJ2-2 NA TRBV12-5 NA CASGLVLAGAGELFF TGTGCTAGTGGTTTGGTACTCGCGGGGGCTGGGGAGCTGTTTTTT
TRBJ1-2 few TRBV7-9 TRBD1 CASSQTGLQANYGYTF TGTGCCAGCAGTCAGACAGGGCTACAAGCTAACTATGGCTACACCTTC
TRBJ2-3 few TRBV30 NA CAWSASMDTQYF TGTGCCTGGAGTGCCAGCATGGATACGCAGTATTTT
TRBJ1-2 few TRBV29-1 NA CSVERRGGYTF TGCAGCGTTGAAAGGCGGGGTGGCTACACCTTC
TRBJ1-2 NA TRBV7-9 NA CASSLALRVVEGYTF TGTGCCAGCAGCTTAGCGCTGAGGGTTGTGGAGGGCTACACCTTC
TRBJ1-3 NA TRBV20-1 NA CSASLSNTIYF TGCAGTGCTAGCCTTTCAAACACCATATATTTT
TRBJ2-5 few TRBV7-8 NA CASSLWGARGQETQYF TGTGCCAGCAGCTTATGGGGGGCAAGGGGGCAAGAGACCCAGTACTTC
TRBJ1-1 many TRBV7-9 NA CASKGNTEAFF TGTGCTTCCAAGGGGAACACTGAAGCTTTCTTT
TRBJ2-7 few TRBV5-1 NA CASSSERAGPKYF TGCGCCAGCAGCTCCGAGAGGGCAGGCCCAAAGTACTTC
TRBJ1-2 NA TRBV6-1 NA CASRGQFYGYTF TGTGCCAGCAGAGGACAGTTCTATGGCTACACCTTC
TRBJ2-1 NA TRBV7-6 NA CASSPGPNPYNEQFF TGTGCCAGCAGCCCCGGACCCAATCCCTACAATGAGCAGTTCTTC
TRBJ1-3 few TRBV7-2 NA CASTSRPTFGNTIYF TGTGCCAGCACCTCCCGGCCGACATTTGGAAACACCATATATTTT
TRBJ2-6 few TRBV15 NA CATSGRGANVLTF TGTGCCACCAGCGGGAGGGGGGCCAACGTCCTGACTTTC